This entry describes one T cell receptor (beta chain). Sequencing was performed with immunoSEQ multiplex PCR; in TCRdb, only in-frame clones are kept and a portion is missing. The sample lists tens of thousands of clones, 82% occurring once. The CDR3 spans 13 residues. Germline-derived CDR1 and CDR2 are MNHEY and SVGAGI. Trimming took 4 bases from V and 2 from J, leaving 6 bases between them. The source of the sample is a study of glioma-infiltrating T cells after dendritic cell vaccination. This receptor was taken from a human donor with glioblastoma. The gene calls are TRBV6-5 and TRBJ1-3; no clear D gene. Sequenced here: blood, sampled before dendritic cell vaccination. CDR3 nucleotides: TGTGCCAGCAGTTGGCGGACTGGAAACACCATATATTTT. It specifies CASSWRTGNTIYF.